Each of the 27 T cell receptor beta chains below was sequenced from the same sample in a study of control samples from healthy donors and cancer patients. Profiled with immunoSEQ multiplex PCR; TCRdb holds only in-frame clones, not every one. The table has 130,000 or so clones, 80% to 95% seen once. Sequenced material: blood. These TCRs come from a young man in good health.

In this sample, this clone turned up once. This chain joins TRBV14 and TRBJ2-2; no clear D gene. V was cut by 0 bases and J by 1 base, with 6 bases left in between. The germline V gene has CDR1 SGHDN and CDR2 FVKESK. The length of the CDR3 is 15 residues. CDR3 nucleotides: TGTGCCAGCAGCCAAGAATTAGGGAACACCGGGGAGCTGTTTTTT. It is translated as CASSQELGNTGELFF. Complete variable domain (other parts from reference TRBV14 and TRBJ2-2): EAGVTQFPSHSVIEKGQTVTLRCDPISGHDNLYWYRRVMGKEIKFLLHFVKESKQDESGMPNNRFLAERTGGTYSTLKVQPAELEDSGVYFCASSQELGNTGELFFGEGSRLTVL.

The chain joins TRBV2 to TRBJ1-1, with D unclear. Germline V gene lookup returns CDR1 SNHLY and CDR2 FYNNEI. The CDR3 totals 13 residues. Deletions cut 7 bases from V and 0 bases from J, with 9 bases between. CDR3 nucleotide sequence: TGTGCCAGCATTAGATCGATGAACACTGAAGCTTTCTTT. This sequence encodes CASIRSMNTEAFF.

This clone was observed once. The chain employs TRBV5-1 and TRBJ2-5; 14 bases fit TRBD2. This CDR3 has 15 residues. Trimming took 4 bases from V and 5 from J; bases not matched to a gene: 4. The germline V gene has CDR1 SGHRS and CDR2 YFSETQ. The CDR3 reads CASSTGLAGVETQYF. In nucleotides, the CDR3 is TGCGCCAGCAGCACGGGACTAGCGGGGGTTGAGACCCAGTACTTC.

V and J are TRBV30 and TRBJ2-5; TRBD2 matches at 10 bases. In germline, CDR1 is GTSNPN, CDR2 SVGIG (reference sequence). This CDR3 is 15 amino acids long. V lost 1 base, J lost 5 bases, and 7 bases stayed unmatched. The chain's CDR3 is CAWSEQRGGLETQYF. The CDR3 region has the DNA TGTGCCTGGAGTGAACAGCGGGGGGGCCTGGAGACCCAGTACTTC.

This chain links TRBV29-1 with TRBJ1-6; 7 bases fit TRBD1. Trimming cost V 6 bases and J 8 bases; bases outside gene matches: 7. This CDR3 spans 13 amino acids. Germline V gene lookup returns CDR1 SQVTM and CDR2 ANQGSEA. Here the CDR3 reads CSVRQGKDSPLHF. The DNA of the CDR3 is TGCAGCGTCCGACAGGGAAAAGATTCACCCCTCCACTTT.

The chain combines TRBV6-6 with TRBJ1-1; D may be TRBD1 (5 bases). There are 16 residues in the CDR3. Between the trimmed V and J ends, which lost 5 bases and 1 base, there was a span of 17 bases. Looked up from germline, CDR1 is MNHNY and CDR2 is SVGAGI (reference sequence). The CDR3 reads CASSRGTRHSNTEAFF. In DNA form, the CDR3 reads TGTGCCAGCAGTCGAGGGACCCGACATTCGAACACTGAAGCTTTCTTT.

V gene TRBV6-4 combines with J gene TRBJ1-2; D gene unclear. Germline CDR1 reads MRHNA; CDR2 reads SNTAGT. The CDR3 extends over 16 amino acids. Trimming took 0 bases from V and 3 from J, leaving 14 bases between them. The CDR3 loop is CASSDSSSQQYYGYTF. DNA for the CDR3: TGTGCCAGCAGTGACTCGTCCAGCCAGCAATACTATGGCTACACCTTC.

The chain carries TRBV7-6 and TRBJ2-5; D tentatively reads TRBD1 or TRBD2 (5 bases each). CDR1 and CDR2 (germline): SGHVS, FNYEAQ. CDR3 length: 16 amino acids. V was pared by 1 base and J by 2 bases, with 14 bases between. CDR3 in amino acids: CASSLVSGRQQETQYF. As DNA, the CDR3 is TGTGCCAGCAGCTTAGTGTCGGGACGCCAACAAGAGACCCAGTACTTC. Variable domain in full (rest from reference TRBV7-6 and TRBJ2-5): GAGVSQSPRYKVTKRGQDVALRCDPISGHVSLYWYRQALGQGPEFLTYFNYEAQQDKSGLPNDRFSAERPEGSISTLTIQRTEQRDSAMYRCASSLVSGRQQETQYFGPGTRLLVL.

This chain connects TRBV16 to TRBJ1-1, with D perhaps matching TRBD1 (6 bases). V shed 5 bases and J shed 4 bases, with 14 bases lying between them. The V gene's germline CDR1 is KGHSY and CDR2 FQNENV. The CDR3 is 14 residues long. In DNA, the CDR3 is TGTGCCAGCAGCGGTTTGGGGGCAAGCACTGAAGCTTTCTTT. Its protein is CASSGLGASTEAFF.

The sample holds a few counts of this clone. The chain recombines TRBV12-3 or TRBV12-4 with TRBJ2-5, with D unclear. CDR3 length: 13 amino acids. V dropped 8 bases and J dropped 4 bases, with 14 bases sitting between them. The chain's CDR3 is CASRNDPGETQYF. For the CDR3, the DNA is TGTGCCAGCCGCAACGACCCGGGAGAGACCCAGTACTTC.

CDR3 amino acids: CASRLRSGNTIYF. The CDR3 coding sequence is TGTGCCAGCAGGTTAAGGTCTGGAAACACCATATATTTT. This sequence joins TRBV2 and TRBJ1-3; D not resolved. V lost 6 bases and J 1 base, leaving 7 bases between the germline ends. This CDR3 contains 13 residues. Germline CDR1 is SNHLY and CDR2 is FYNNEI. Full variable domain (rest looked up from reference TRBV2 and TRBJ1-3): EPEVTQTPSHQVTQMGQEVILRCVPISNHLYFYWYRQILGQKVEFLVSFYNNEISEKSEIFDDQFSVERPDGSNFTLKIRSTKLEDSAMYFCASRLRSGNTIYFGEGSWLTVV.

This clone appeared a few times. The CDR3 spells CASSFGGENTEAFF. In DNA, the CDR3 is TGTGCCAGCAGTTTTGGGGGCGAGAACACTGAAGCTTTCTTT. The rearrangement uses TRBV6-5 and TRBJ1-1; a weak D match, TRBD1 (6 bases). CDR3 size: 14 residues. In germline, CDR1 is MNHEY, CDR2 SVGAGI. Trimming cost V 4 bases and J 1 base, with 10 bases left between them.

The gene calls are TRBV29-1 and TRBJ1-4; the match to TRBD1 covers 9 bases. CDR3 length equals 14 residues. V was clipped by 5 bases and J by 6 bases; unmatched bases: 7. Germline assignment: CDR1 SQVTM and CDR2 ANQGSEA. CDR3: CSVQTGTGYEKLFF. CDR3 DNA sequence: TGCAGCGTTCAAACCGGGACAGGGTATGAAAAACTGTTTTTT.

The chain is built from TRBV7-6 and TRBJ2-3, with D tentatively TRBD1 (5 bases). Germline assignment: CDR1 SGHVS and CDR2 FNYEAQ. The CDR3 consists of 14 residues. V lost 1 base, J lost 4 bases, and 9 bases lay in between. CDR3 amino acids: CASSLDTGADTQYF. The CDR3 DNA follows: TGTGCCAGCAGCTTAGATACAGGCGCAGATACGCAGTATTTT.

The sample holds a few counts of this clone. V usage is TRBV2 and J usage is TRBJ2-3, with 8 positions matching TRBD1. CDR1 SNHLY and CDR2 FYNNEI come from the germline V gene. J gave up 2 bases and V 7 bases, and 5 bases lay outside the gene matches. CDR3 size: 14 residues. CDR3: CASNPGQVTDTQYF. CDR3 DNA: TGTGCCAGCAACCCGGGACAGGTCACAGATACGCAGTATTTT.

The V and J genes are TRBV19 and TRBJ2-5; maybe TRBD1 (6 bases). V dropped 4 bases and J dropped 1 base, with 25 bases sitting between them. CDR1 and CDR2 from the germline V gene are LNHDA and SQIVND (reference sequence). The CDR3 runs 19 residues. CDR3 region: CASSNRGRSGQLTQETQYF. CDR3 bases: TGTGCCAGTAGTAATAGGGGCCGATCCGGACAGCTCACCCAAGAGACCCAGTACTTC. Filled out from reference TRBV19 and TRBJ2-5, the complete variable domain reads DGGITQSPKYLFRKEGQNVTLSCEQNLNHDAMYWYRQDPGQGLRLIYYSQIVNDFQKGDIAEGYSVSREKKESFPLTVTSAQKNPTAFYLCASSNRGRSGQLTQETQYFGPGTRLLVL.

This chain links TRBV2 with TRBJ1-2; D is possibly TRBD1 (6 bases). Trimming left V 9 bases short and J 8 bases short, with 19 bases between. CDR3 length: 13 amino acids. Germline values: CDR1 SNHLY, CDR2 FYNNEI. Written as DNA, the CDR3 is TGTGCCAGTTCAGGGGTAGGGAAGGAAGGCTACACCTTC. This translates into CASSGVGKEGYTF.

In its sample, this clone was seen once. V usage is TRBV6-1 and J usage is TRBJ2-7; 10 bases align to TRBD1. The CDR3 covers 15 residues. Germline loops: CDR1 MNHNS, CDR2 SASEGT. After removal of 3 bases from V and 3 bases from J, the junction contained 5 bases not matched to a gene. The CDR3 spells CASSERTGGDYEQYF. DNA for the CDR3: TGTGCCAGCAGTGAGAGGACAGGGGGGGACTACGAGCAGTACTTC.

This clone is a singleton in its sample. V gene TRBV7-2 combines with J gene TRBJ2-1, with 12 positions matching TRBD2. The V and J ends lost 5 bases and 10 bases, in that order; junction bases with no gene match: 9. Germline V CDR1 and CDR2: SGHTA, FQGNSA. There are 15 residues in the CDR3. CDR3 amino acids: CASSDSSGGVGEQFF. The DNA of the CDR3 is TGTGCCAGCAGCGATTCTAGCGGGGGGGTAGGGGAGCAGTTCTTC.

This sequence joins TRBV5-1 and TRBJ1-6, with D uncertain. The CDR3 spans 16 residues. Germline V gene sequence: CDR1 SGHRS, CDR2 YFSETQ. The ends were cut back, 0 bases at V and 8 bases at J, with 15 bases in the middle. The CDR3 here is CASSLGQSLRDSPLHF. The CDR3 nucleotides read TGCGCCAGCAGCTTGGGCCAGAGCCTGAGAGATTCACCCCTCCACTTT.

This chain joins TRBV7-2 and TRBJ1-3; the D is unclear. Germline V gene data show CDR1 as SGHTA and CDR2 as FQGNSA. The V and J ends lost 7 bases and 0 bases respectively, with 10 bases between them. This CDR3 has 14 amino acids. The CDR3: CASKLQHSGNTIYF. In nucleotides, the CDR3 is TGTGCCAGCAAACTACAGCACTCTGGAAACACCATATATTTT.

The chain employs TRBV5-1 and TRBJ2-7; D might be TRBD1 or TRBD2, each matching 8 bases. The CDR3 runs to 16 residues. Germline values: CDR1 SGHRS, CDR2 YFSETQ. Trimming removed 5 bases from V and 3 bases from J, with 21 bases in between. For the CDR3, the DNA is TGCGCCAGCAGGGACAGGGTTCGGAGCGGGGGCTACGAGCAGTACTTC. It encodes CASRDRVRSGGYEQYF.

This CDR3 is CASSLMGSDSNEQFF. DNA of the CDR3: TGTGCCAGCAGCTTAATGGGGTCGGACTCTAATGAGCAGTTCTTC. The V call is TRBV7-9, the J call TRBJ2-1; maybe TRBD2 (5 bases). V was pared by 2 bases and J by 7 bases, with 15 bases between. In germline, CDR1 is SEHNR, CDR2 FQNEAQ (reference sequence). CDR3 length: 15 amino acids.

The chain recombines TRBV6-4 with TRBJ1-1; the D gene is possibly TRBD1 (6 bases). This CDR3 contains 13 residues. Trimming removed 0 bases from V and 8 bases from J, with 10 bases in between. CDR1 is MRHNA, CDR2 SNTAGT, per germline. The CDR3 sequence is CASSDSQTGEAFF. CDR3 sequence (DNA): TGTGCCAGCAGTGACTCGCAGACAGGAGAAGCTTTCTTT.

The chain uses TRBV2 and TRBJ1-2; 7 positions match TRBD1. From germline, CDR1 is SNHLY and CDR2 FYNNEI. With 2 bases clipped from V and 3 bases from J, the junction kept 6 bases outside the gene matches. The CDR3 has 15 amino acids. The DNA for the CDR3 is TGTGCCAGCAGTGAATGGGGCAGGGGGGACTATGGCTACACCTTC. It specifies CASSEWGRGDYGYTF.

CDR3 loop: CASSQGDTGGYEQYF. As DNA, the CDR3 is TGTGCCAGCAGCCAAGGGGACACGGGGGGCTACGAGCAGTACTTC. V and J are TRBV3-1 (or the pseudogene TRBV3-2) and TRBJ2-7; D is possibly TRBD2 (7 bases). CDR1 and CDR2 (germline): LGHDT, YNNKEL (reference sequence). V lost 1 base and J lost 3, with 13 bases in between. The CDR3 loop spans 15 amino acids.

The gene calls are TRBV5-4 and TRBJ1-3; unclear D gene. The CDR3 is 14 residues long. CDR1 is SGHNT, CDR2 YYREEE, per germline (reference sequence). V lost 5 bases and J 1 base, leaving 10 bases between the germline ends. CDR3 nucleotide sequence: TGTGCCAGCAGAGTGGGAGCATCTGGAAACACCATATATTTT. Amino acid sequence: CASRVGASGNTIYF.